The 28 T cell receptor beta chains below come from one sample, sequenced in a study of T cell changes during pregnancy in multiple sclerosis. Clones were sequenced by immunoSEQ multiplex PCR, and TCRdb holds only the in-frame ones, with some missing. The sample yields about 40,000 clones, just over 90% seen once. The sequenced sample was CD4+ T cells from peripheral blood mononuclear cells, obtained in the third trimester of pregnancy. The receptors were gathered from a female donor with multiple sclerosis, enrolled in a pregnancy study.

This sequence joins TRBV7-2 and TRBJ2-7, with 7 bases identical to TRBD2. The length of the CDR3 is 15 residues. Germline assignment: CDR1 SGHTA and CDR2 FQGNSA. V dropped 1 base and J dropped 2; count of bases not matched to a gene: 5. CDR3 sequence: CASSLERGPTYEQYF. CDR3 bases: TGTGCCAGCAGCTTAGAGCGGGGTCCAACCTACGAGCAGTACTTC. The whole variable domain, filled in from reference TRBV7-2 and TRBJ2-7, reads GAGVSQSPSNKVTEKGKDVELRCDPISGHTALYWYRQSLGQGLEFLIYFQGNSAPDKSGLPSDRFSAERTGGSVSTLTIQRTQQEDSAVYLCASSLERGPTYEQYFGPGTRLTVT.

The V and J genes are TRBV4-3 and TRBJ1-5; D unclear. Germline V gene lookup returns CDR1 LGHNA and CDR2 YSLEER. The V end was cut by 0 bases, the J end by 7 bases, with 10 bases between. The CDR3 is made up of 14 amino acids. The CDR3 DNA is TGCGCCAGCAGCCAAGATGCAGGTGGGCAGCCCCAGCATTTT. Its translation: CASSQDAGGQPQHF.

The CDR3, as DNA: TGCGCCAGCAGTCTTGAACACCCTAGCACAGATACGCAGTATTTT. Translated: CASSLEHPSTDTQYF. This rearrangement joins TRBV5-1 to TRBJ2-3, with D unclear. From germline, CDR1 is SGHRS and CDR2 YFSETQ. Trimming removed 5 bases from V and 0 bases from J, with 13 bases in between. The CDR3 extends over 15 amino acids.

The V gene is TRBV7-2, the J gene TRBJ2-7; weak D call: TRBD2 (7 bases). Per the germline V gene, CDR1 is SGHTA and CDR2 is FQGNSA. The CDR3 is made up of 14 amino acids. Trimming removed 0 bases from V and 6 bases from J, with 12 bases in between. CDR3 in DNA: TGTGCCAGCAGCTTAGCTGCAGGGGAGGGCGAGCAGTACTTC. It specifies CASSLAAGEGEQYF.

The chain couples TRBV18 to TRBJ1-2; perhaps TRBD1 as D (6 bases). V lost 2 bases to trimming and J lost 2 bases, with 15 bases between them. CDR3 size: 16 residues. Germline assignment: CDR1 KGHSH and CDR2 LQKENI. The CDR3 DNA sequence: TGTGCCAGCTCACCAGGGGGGGCTAAGTTCAACTATGGCTACACCTTC. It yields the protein CASSPGGAKFNYGYTF.

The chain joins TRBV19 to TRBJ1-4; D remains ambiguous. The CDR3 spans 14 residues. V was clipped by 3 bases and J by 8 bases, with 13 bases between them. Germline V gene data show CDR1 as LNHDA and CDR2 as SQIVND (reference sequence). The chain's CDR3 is CASSIGSLGEKLFF. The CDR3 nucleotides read TGTGCCAGTAGTATTGGATCCCTCGGGGAAAAACTGTTTTTT.

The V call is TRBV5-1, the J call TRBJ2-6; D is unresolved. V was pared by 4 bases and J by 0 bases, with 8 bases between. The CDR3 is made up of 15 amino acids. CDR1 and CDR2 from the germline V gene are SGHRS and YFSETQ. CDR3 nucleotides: TGCGCCAGCAGCCCCTTAAACTCTGGGGCCAACGTCCTGACTTTC. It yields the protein CASSPLNSGANVLTF.

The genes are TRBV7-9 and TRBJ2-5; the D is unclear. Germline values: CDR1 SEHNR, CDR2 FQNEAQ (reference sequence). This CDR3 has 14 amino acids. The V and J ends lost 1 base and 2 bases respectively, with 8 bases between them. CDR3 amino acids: CASSLEQYQETQYF. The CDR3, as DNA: TGTGCCAGCAGCTTAGAACAGTATCAAGAGACCCAGTACTTC.

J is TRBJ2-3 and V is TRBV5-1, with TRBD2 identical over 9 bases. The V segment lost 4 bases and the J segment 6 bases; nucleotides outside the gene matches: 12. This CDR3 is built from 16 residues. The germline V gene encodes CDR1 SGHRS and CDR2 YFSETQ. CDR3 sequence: CASSVGRSGGKDTQYF. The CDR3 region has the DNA TGCGCCAGCAGCGTCGGACGGAGCGGGGGGAAGGATACGCAGTATTTT.

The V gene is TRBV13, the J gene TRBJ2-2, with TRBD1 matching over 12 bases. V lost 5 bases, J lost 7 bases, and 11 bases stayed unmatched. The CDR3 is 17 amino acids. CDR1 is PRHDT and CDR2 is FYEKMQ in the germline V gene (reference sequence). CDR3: CASSRPRDRGRNGELFF. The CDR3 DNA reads TGTGCCAGCAGCAGGCCCCGGGACAGGGGGCGGAACGGGGAGCTGTTTTTT.

CDR3 DNA sequence: TGTGCCAGCAGTGAAGCGCGGGGCGGGGTCGGAGTAACTGAAGCTTTCTTT. This encodes CASSEARGGVGVTEAFF. This chain joins TRBV2 and TRBJ1-1; D may be TRBD1 (5 bases). The CDR3 extends over 17 amino acids. CDR1 is SNHLY, CDR2 FYNNEI, per germline. The ends were cut back, 0 bases at V and 5 bases at J, with 19 bases in the middle.

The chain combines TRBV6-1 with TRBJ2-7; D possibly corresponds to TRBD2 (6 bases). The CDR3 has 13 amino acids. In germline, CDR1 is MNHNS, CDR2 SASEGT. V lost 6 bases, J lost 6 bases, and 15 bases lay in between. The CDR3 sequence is CASSSSDSSEQYF. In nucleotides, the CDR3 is TGTGCCAGCAGCTCTAGCGACTCGTCCGAGCAGTACTTC.

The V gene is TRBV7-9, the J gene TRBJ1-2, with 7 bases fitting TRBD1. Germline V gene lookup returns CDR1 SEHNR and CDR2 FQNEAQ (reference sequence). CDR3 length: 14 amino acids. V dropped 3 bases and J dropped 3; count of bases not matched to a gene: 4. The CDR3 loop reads CASSFRDRDYGYTF. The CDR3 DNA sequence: TGTGCCAGCAGCTTCAGGGACAGAGACTATGGCTACACCTTC.

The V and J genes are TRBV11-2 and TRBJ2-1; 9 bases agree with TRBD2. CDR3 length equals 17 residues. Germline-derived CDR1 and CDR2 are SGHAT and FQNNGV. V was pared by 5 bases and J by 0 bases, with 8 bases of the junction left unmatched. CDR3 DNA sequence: TGTGCCAGCAGCGCCAGGACTAGCGCGAGCTCCTACAATGAGCAGTTCTTC. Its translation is CASSARTSASSYNEQFF.

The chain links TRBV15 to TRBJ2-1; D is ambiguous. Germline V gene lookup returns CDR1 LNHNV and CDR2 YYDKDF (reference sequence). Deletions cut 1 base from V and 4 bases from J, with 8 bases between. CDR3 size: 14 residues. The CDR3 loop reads CATSRVHNYNEQFF. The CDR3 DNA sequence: TGTGCCACCAGCAGAGTTCACAATTACAATGAGCAGTTCTTC.

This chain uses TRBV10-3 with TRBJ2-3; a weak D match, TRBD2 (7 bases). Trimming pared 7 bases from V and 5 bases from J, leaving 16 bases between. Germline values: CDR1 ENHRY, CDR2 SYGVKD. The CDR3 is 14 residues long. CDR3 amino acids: CAINGGAGGDTQYF. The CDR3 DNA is TGTGCCATCAATGGGGGGGCGGGCGGAGATACGCAGTATTTT.

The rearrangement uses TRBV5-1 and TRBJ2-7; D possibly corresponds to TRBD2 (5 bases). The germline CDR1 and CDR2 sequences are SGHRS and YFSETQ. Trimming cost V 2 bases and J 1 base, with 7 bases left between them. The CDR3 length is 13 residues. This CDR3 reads CASSLVASYEQYF. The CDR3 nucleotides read TGCGCCAGCAGCTTAGTAGCGTCCTACGAGCAGTACTTC.

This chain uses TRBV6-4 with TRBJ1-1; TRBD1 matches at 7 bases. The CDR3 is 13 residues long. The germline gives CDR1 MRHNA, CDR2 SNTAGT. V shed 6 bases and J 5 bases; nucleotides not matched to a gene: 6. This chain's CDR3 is CASRRQGFTEAFF. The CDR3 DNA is TGTGCCAGCAGGCGACAGGGATTTACTGAAGCTTTCTTT.

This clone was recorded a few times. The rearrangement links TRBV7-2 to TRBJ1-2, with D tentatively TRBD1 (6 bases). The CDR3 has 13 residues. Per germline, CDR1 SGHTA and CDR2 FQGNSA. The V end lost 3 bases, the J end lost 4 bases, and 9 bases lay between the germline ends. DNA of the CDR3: TGTGCCAGCAGCTTTGGACAGCTCTATGGCTACACCTTC. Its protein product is CASSFGQLYGYTF.

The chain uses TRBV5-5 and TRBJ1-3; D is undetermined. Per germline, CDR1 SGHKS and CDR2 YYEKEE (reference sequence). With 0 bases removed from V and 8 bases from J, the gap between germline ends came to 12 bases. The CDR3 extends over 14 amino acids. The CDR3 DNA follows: TGTGCCAGCAGCTTGGGACCCTTCGGGGACACCATATATTTT. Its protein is CASSLGPFGDTIYF.

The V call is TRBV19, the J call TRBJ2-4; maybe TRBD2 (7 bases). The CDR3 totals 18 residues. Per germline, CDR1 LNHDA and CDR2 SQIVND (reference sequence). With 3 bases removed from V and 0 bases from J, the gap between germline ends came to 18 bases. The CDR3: CASSIKVRGGIAKNIQYF. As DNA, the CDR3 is TGTGCCAGTAGTATTAAGGTTAGGGGGGGAATAGCCAAAAACATTCAGTACTTC. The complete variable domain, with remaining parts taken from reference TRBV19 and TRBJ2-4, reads DGGITQSPKYLFRKEGQNVTLSCEQNLNHDAMYWYRQDPGQGLRLIYYSQIVNDFQKGDIAEGYSVSREKKESFPLTVTSAQKNPTAFYLCASSIKVRGGIAKNIQYFGAGTRLSVL.

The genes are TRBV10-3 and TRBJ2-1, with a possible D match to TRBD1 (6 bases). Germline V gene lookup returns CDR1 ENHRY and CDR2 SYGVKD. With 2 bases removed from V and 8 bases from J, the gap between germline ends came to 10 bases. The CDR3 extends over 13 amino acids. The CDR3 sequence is CAISEEGVDEQFF. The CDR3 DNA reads TGTGCCATCAGTGAGGAGGGGGTCGATGAGCAGTTCTTC.

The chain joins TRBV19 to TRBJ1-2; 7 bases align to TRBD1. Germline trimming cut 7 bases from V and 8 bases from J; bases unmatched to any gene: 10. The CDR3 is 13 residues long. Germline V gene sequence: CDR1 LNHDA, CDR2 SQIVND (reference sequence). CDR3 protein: CASTSSNRGGYTF. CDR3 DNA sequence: TGTGCCAGTACCTCCTCTAACAGGGGAGGCTACACCTTC.

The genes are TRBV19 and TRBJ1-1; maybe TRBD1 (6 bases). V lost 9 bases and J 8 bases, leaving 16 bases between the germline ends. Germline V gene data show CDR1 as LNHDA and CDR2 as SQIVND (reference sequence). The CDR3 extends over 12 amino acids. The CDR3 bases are TGTGCCAGCGCCCCAGGGGAAGGAGAAGCTTTCTTT. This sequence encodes CASAPGEGEAFF.

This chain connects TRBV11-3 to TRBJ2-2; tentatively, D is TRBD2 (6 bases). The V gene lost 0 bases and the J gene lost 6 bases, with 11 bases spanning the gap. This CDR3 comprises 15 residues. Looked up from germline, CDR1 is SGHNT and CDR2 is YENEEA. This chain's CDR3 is CASSLEAGRPGELFF. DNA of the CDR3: TGTGCCAGCAGCTTAGAGGCGGGGAGGCCCGGGGAGCTGTTTTTT.

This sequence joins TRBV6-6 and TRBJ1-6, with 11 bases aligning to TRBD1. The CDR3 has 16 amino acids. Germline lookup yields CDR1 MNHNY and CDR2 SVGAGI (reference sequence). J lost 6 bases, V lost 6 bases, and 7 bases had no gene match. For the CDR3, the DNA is TGTGCCAGCAGCCCTGGACAGGGGGCGGGTAATTCACCCCTCCACTTT. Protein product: CASSPGQGAGNSPLHF.

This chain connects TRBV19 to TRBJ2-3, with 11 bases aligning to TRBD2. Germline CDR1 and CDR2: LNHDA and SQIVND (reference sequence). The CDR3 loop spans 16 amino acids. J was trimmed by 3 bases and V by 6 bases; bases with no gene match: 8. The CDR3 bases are TGTGCCAGTAGCCCTCTGGGACTAGCGGAGACAGATACGCAGTATTTT. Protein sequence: CASSPLGLAETDTQYF.

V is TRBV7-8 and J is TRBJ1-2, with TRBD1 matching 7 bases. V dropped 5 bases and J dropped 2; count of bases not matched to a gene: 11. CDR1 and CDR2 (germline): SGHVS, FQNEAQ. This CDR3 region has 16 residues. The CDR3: CASSVGTVAQNYGYTF. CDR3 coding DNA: TGTGCCAGCAGCGTAGGGACAGTAGCCCAAAACTATGGCTACACCTTC. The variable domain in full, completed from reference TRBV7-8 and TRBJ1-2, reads GAGVSQSPRYKVAKRGQDVALRCDPISGHVSLFWYQQALGQGPEFLTYFQNEAQLDKSGLPSDRFFAERPEGSVSTLKIQRTQQEDSAVYLCASSVGTVAQNYGYTFGSGTRLTVV.